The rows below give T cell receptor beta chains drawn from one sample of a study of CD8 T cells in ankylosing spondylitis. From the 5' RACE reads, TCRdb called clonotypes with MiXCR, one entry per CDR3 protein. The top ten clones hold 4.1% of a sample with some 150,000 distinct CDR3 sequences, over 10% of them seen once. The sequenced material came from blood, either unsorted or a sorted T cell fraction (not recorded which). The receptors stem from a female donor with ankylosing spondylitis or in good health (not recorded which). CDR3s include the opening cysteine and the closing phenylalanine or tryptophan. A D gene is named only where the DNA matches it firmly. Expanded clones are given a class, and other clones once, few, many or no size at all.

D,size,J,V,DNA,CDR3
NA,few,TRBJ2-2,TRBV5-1,TGCGCCAGCAGCTTCGGAATACCGAACACCGGGGAGCTGTTTTTT,CASSFGIPNTGELFF
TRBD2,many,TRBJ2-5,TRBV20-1,TGCAGTGTTTTGACTAGCGGTAAAGAGACCCAGTACTTC,CSVLTSGKETQYF
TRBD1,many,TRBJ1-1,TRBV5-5,TGTGCCAGCAGCCGGGGACAGATGAACACTGAAGCTTTCTTT,CASSRGQMNTEAFF
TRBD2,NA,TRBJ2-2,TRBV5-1,TGCGCCAGCAGCCCGGGACTAGCGGGTGTCACCGGGGAGCTGTTTTTT,CASSPGLAGVTGELFF
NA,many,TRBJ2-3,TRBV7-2,TGTGCCAGCAGCTTAAGGGGTCACAGCACAGATACGCAGTATTTT,CASSLRGHSTDTQYF
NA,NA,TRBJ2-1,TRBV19,TGTGCCAGTAGTATCTGGACCGCACGCGCCTACAATGAGCAGTTCTTC,CASSIWTARAYNEQFF
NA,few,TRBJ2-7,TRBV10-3,TGTGCCATCTCGTCGGGGGTTCGGGACGAGCAGTACTTC,CAISSGVRDEQYF
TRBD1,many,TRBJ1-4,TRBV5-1,TGCGCCAGCAGCCCTTTCGCGGGACAGGGAAGGAAACTGTTTTTT,CASSPFAGQGRKLFF
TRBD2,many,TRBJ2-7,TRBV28,TGTGCCAGCACTCCCTGGGGGGGGAGCTACGAGCAGTACTTC,CASTPWGGSYEQYF
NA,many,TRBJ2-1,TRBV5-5,TGTGCCAGCAGCCCTGACTGGACCGCCTACAATGAGCAGTTCTTC,CASSPDWTAYNEQFF